This T cell receptor (beta chain) was identified in a study of OX40 agonist ivuxolimab in advanced cancers. Study details: Ivuxolimab is a fully human IgG2 antibody that activates OX40 (CD134). Three patients had partial responses: one hepatocellular carcinoma, two cutaneous melanoma. Study results and caveats: Those patients achieving a partial response at 0.1-3.0 mg/kg showed among the lowest clonal expansion.

The assay was immunoSEQ multiplex PCR, and TCRdb's table has in-frame clones only and misses some. The sample yields roughly 100,000 clones, around nine tenths seen once. This clone was recorded a few times. The antigen is not known. The sequence derives from an adult with an advanced solid tumor such as melanoma, head and neck, liver or kidney cancer. Sequencing was performed on CD4+ or CD8+ T cells sorted from blood, taken in a trial of the OX40 agonist ivuxolimab.

CDR3 sequence (DNA): TGTGCCAGCAGCCAAGAGGTTTGGGGCACATGGGCACCCCTCCACTTT. Protein product: CASSQEVWGTWAPLHF. The genes are TRBV14 and TRBJ1-6; D is possibly TRBD1 (5 bases). This CDR3 comprises 16 residues. Per germline, CDR1 SGHDN and CDR2 FVKESK. The V end was cut by 0 bases, the J end by 11 bases, with 17 bases between.